Below are 7 T cell receptor beta chains sequenced from a single sample in a study of brain T cells in children with intractable seizures. The method was immunoSEQ multiplex PCR; TCRdb's version includes in-frame clones alone and lacks a portion of them. The table records around 70,000 clones, approximately 94% of them present only once. This specimen was peripheral blood, taken at surgery. The receptors derive from a boy under two years old with tuberous sclerosis and intractable seizures.

J is TRBJ2-7 and V is TRBV30; the D is unclear. CDR1 is GTSNPN and CDR2 is SVGIG in the germline V gene (reference sequence). V lost 0 bases and J lost 7, with 10 bases in between. The CDR3 loop spans 12 amino acids. CDR3 region: CAWSVGSQEQYF. CDR3 coding DNA: TGTGCCTGGAGTGTAGGGTCGCAGGAGCAGTACTTC.

This sequence joins TRBV24-1 and TRBJ2-1; 16 nucleotides align to TRBD2. Germline values: CDR1 KGHDR, CDR2 SFDVKD. The junction had 15 bases not matched to a gene; V was cut back by 4 bases and J by 7 bases. The CDR3 has 20 residues. This CDR3 is CATSEPTGTSGRAGRNEQFF. For the CDR3, the DNA is TGTGCCACCAGTGAACCAACCGGGACTAGCGGGAGGGCTGGTAGAAATGAGCAGTTCTTC.

The chain combines TRBV19 with TRBJ2-7, with TRBD2 as a possible D gene (7 bases). The V gene lost 3 bases and the J gene lost 2 bases, with 11 bases spanning the gap. Germline assignment: CDR1 LNHDA and CDR2 SQIVND (reference sequence). This CDR3 comprises 14 residues. CDR3 region: CASSIRGGPYEQYF. Here the CDR3 DNA reads TGTGCCAGTAGTATCCGCGGGGGCCCCTACGAGCAGTACTTC.

This chain uses TRBV27 with TRBJ2-7; a possible D gene is TRBD1 (6 bases). The germline gives CDR1 MNHEY, CDR2 SMNVEV (reference sequence). Trimming took off 6 bases at V and 2 bases at J, with 11 bases between the two ends. The CDR3 is 13 amino acids. CDR3 sequence (DNA): TGTGCCAGCAGCCCGGACAGAACCTACGAGCAGTACTTC. Protein product: CASSPDRTYEQYF.

The chain links TRBV7-3 to TRBJ1-5; TRBD1 aligns across 8 bases. The V gene's germline CDR1 is SGHTA and CDR2 FQGTGA. The V segment lost 5 bases and the J segment 0 bases; nucleotides outside the gene matches: 3. The length of the CDR3 is 15 residues. The CDR3 protein is CASSLDRGSNQPQHF. The CDR3 region has the DNA TGTGCCAGCAGCCTCGACAGGGGTAGCAATCAGCCCCAGCATTTT.

V is TRBV3-1 (or the pseudogene TRBV3-2) and J is TRBJ2-7, with 8 bases aligning to TRBD1. This CDR3 contains 16 residues. Germline lookup yields CDR1 LGHDT and CDR2 YNNKEL (reference sequence). With V trimmed by 4 bases and J by 7 bases, 15 bases remained unmatched. The CDR3 DNA reads as TGTGCCAGCAGCCCAGGGGGCGGCCCTGTTTGGGGGGAGCAGTACTTC. Its translation is CASSPGGGPVWGEQYF.

The chain is built from TRBV9 and TRBJ1-3; 7 bases line up with TRBD1. After removal of 3 bases from V and 0 bases from J, the junction contained 6 bases not matched to a gene. Germline CDR1 SGDLS, CDR2 YYNGEE. The CDR3 contains 16 residues. The DNA for the CDR3 is TGTGCCAGCAGCGCCCGGGACAGCATCTCTGGAAACACCATATATTTT. Its protein is CASSARDSISGNTIYF.